The clone carrying this TCR beta chain was seen repeatedly, ten times or more. As yet, its antigen is unknown. This entry belongs to a study of molecular identifiers for immune sequencing clone quantification. Regarding the study as a whole: A shared barcode on identical TCR molecules could lead to underestimated sizes for highly expanded clones.

Germline assignment: CDR1 SGHNT and CDR2 YYREEE (reference sequence). CDR3 size: 12 residues. V shed 10 bases and J shed 6 bases, with 16 bases lying between them. Both previously described methods and listed TCR primers were employed to make bulk TCR libraries. TCRdb itself ran the PCR reads through MiXCR, one entry per CDR3 protein. The sample has roughly 320,000 distinct CDR3 sequences, around 21% seen once. This sequence originates from a human donor in good health. Some libraries in this study had Jurkat cell RNA spiked in. The specimen sequenced was naive CD8+ T cells from blood, with Jurkat cell RNA spiked in. Subset denoted: FACS-sorted CD8+CD4-CCR7+CD45RA+ naive T cells. This chain uses TRBV5-4 with TRBJ1-1, with TRBD1 as a possible D gene (5 bases). The CDR3 is CACGGAYSEAFF. The DNA of the CDR3 is TGTGCCTGCGGAGGGGCGTACTCTGAAGCTTTCTTT.